The 5 T cell receptor beta chains reported below all come from one sample, sequenced in a study of blood T cell repertoires in COVID-19. Profiled with immunoSEQ multiplex PCR; TCRdb holds only in-frame clones, not every one. Found here are tens of thousands of clones, roughly nine tenths of them singletons; the top ten hold around 20%. Sequenced sample: peripheral blood. These receptors were obtained from a man in his 70s with acute or convalescent COVID-19.

The chain couples TRBV6-2 or TRBV6-3 to TRBJ2-1; 14 nucleotides match TRBD2. Trimming took 4 bases from V and 8 from J; bases not matched to a gene: 16. Germline-derived CDR1 and CDR2 are MNHEY and SVGEGT. The CDR3 has 19 residues. CDR3 in amino acids: CASSSKPWTSGRITYEQFF. In nucleotides, the CDR3 is TGTGCCAGCAGTTCCAAACCTTGGACTAGCGGGAGGATAACCTATGAGCAGTTCTTC.

The gene calls are TRBV15 and TRBJ1-1; maybe TRBD1 (6 bases). CDR3 length equals 15 residues. Looked up from germline, CDR1 is LNHNV and CDR2 is YYDKDF (reference sequence). Between the trimmed V and J ends, which lost 0 bases and 0 bases, there was a span of 8 bases. CDR3 nucleotide sequence: TGTGCCACCAGCAGAGATCAGGGGTTGAACACTGAAGCTTTCTTT. This sequence encodes CATSRDQGLNTEAFF.

The chain is built from TRBV4-2 and TRBJ2-3; D uncertain. Per the germline V gene, CDR1 is LGHNA and CDR2 is YNFKEQ. Trimming left V 0 bases short and J 0 bases short, with 7 bases between. This CDR3 contains 15 residues. The CDR3 DNA is TGTGCCAGCAGCCAAGAGGAGAGCAGCACAGATACGCAGTATTTT. It translates to CASSQEESSTDTQYF.

The chain is built from TRBV27 and TRBJ1-2; D remains ambiguous. The CDR3 length is 13 residues. Germline loops: CDR1 MNHEY, CDR2 SMNVEV (reference sequence). The V gene lost 8 bases and the J gene lost 0 bases, with 10 bases spanning the gap. The CDR3 loop reads CASSSGPNYGYTF. The CDR3 DNA is TGTGCCAGCTCGAGCGGTCCTAACTATGGCTACACCTTC.

The rearrangement joins TRBV7-2 to TRBJ2-7, with a tentative D call TRBD2 (6 bases). The CDR3 totals 15 residues. Trimming pared 0 bases from V and 3 bases from J, leaving 12 bases between. Germline V CDR1 and CDR2: SGHTA, FQGNSA. The CDR3 is CASSLAGGKVYEQYF. The CDR3 nucleotides read TGTGCCAGCAGCTTAGCGGGAGGTAAAGTCTACGAGCAGTACTTC.